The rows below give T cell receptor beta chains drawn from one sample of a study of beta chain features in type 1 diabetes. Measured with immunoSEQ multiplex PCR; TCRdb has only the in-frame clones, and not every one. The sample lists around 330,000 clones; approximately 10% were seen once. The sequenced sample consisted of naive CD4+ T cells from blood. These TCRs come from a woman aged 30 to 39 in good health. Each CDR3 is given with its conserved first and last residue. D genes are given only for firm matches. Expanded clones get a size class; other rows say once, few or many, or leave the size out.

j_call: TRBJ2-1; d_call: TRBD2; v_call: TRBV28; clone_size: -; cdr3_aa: CASSPIPGTSEYNEQFF; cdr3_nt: TGTGCCAGCAGTCCAATACCTGGGACTAGCGAGTACAATGAGCAGTTCTTC
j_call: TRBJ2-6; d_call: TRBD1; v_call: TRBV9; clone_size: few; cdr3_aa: CASSVATWGQASGANVLTF; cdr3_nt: TGTGCCAGCAGCGTAGCTACCTGGGGACAGGCGTCTGGGGCCAACGTCCTGACTTTC
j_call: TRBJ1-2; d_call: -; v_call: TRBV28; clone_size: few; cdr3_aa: CASSGTVKGYTF; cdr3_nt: TGTGCCAGCAGCGGGACTGTAAAAGGCTACACCTTC
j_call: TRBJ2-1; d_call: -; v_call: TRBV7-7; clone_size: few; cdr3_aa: CASSFGQGNEQFF; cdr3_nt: TGTGCTAGCAGCTTTGGGCAGGGCAATGAGCAGTTCTTC
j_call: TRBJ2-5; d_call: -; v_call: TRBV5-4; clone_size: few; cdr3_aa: CASSLAGGGRAGETQYF; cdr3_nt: TGTGCCAGCAGCTTGGCAGGGGGCGGGAGGGCCGGGGAGACCCAGTACTTC
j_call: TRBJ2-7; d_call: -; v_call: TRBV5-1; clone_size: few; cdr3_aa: CASSPAGQGGYEQYF; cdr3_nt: TGCGCCAGCAGCCCGGCCGGACAGGGAGGGTACGAGCAGTACTTC
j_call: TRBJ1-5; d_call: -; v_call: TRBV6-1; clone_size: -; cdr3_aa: CASSEDRATQPQHF; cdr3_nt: TGTGCCAGCAGTGAAGACAGGGCTACCCAGCCCCAGCATTTT
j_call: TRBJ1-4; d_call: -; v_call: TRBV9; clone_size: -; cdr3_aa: CASSVRSGAANEKLFF; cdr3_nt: TGTGCCAGCAGTGTGAGATCGGGTGCGGCTAATGAAAAACTGTTTTTT
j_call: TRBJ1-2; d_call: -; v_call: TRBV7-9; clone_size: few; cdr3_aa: CASSLGQGRNDYGYTF; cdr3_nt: TGTGCCAGCAGCTTAGGGCAGGGGAGAAATGACTATGGCTACACCTTC
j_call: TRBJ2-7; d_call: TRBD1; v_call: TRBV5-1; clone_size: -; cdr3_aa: CASSLEGQFSYEQYF; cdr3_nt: TGCGCCAGCAGTTTAGAGGGACAGTTCTCCTACGAGCAGTACTTC